This passage covers 2 T cell receptor beta chains from one sample sequenced in a study of tumor-infiltrating lymphocytes in primary liver carcinoma. Co-extracted RNA and DNA came from roughly 20-30 mg of unsorted bulk tissue. The template, roughly 0.45 ug total RNA, yielded TCR beta cDNA made with a constant-region primer. Generation of the TCR beta libraries relied on three nested multiplex PCR rounds using slightly modified ARM-PCR. Amplification in the first two PCR rounds was performed using TRBV1-TRBV30 forward primers and a C-beta reverse primer for approximately 10 cycles each. Each CDR3 protein gets one entry after TCRdb re-called the multiplex PCR reads with MiXCR. Counted here are around 190,000 distinct CDR3 sequences, around four fifths occurring once; the ten biggest clones make up 15% to 20%. Specimen: tumor tissue from primary liver carcinoma. All receptors come from a man aged 35-49 years with primary liver carcinoma and hepatitis B virus infection.

As for this clonotype: This likely comes from a read error, as the CDR3 has no conserved phenylalanine or tryptophan at its end. V usage is TRBV29-1 and J usage is TRBJ2-5, with 12 bases identical to TRBD2. Germline V CDR1 and CDR2: SQVTM, ANQGSEA. The CDR3 has 16 amino acids. DNA for the CDR3: TGCAGAGCCTACACGACTCCGGGACTAGCGGGAGAGACCCAGTACCTC. Protein: CRAYTTPGLAGETQYL.

The rearrangement links TRBV25-1 to TRBJ1-2; D is possibly TRBD1 (5 bases). The V and J ends lost 1 base and 0 bases respectively, with 15 bases between them. Looked up from germline, CDR1 is MGHDK and CDR2 is SYGVNS. The CDR3 consists of 17 residues. The CDR3 nucleotides are TGTGCCAGCAGTGAATGGTCATGGGGCGCCGCTAACTATGGCTACACCTTC. It specifies CASSEWSWGAANYGYTF.